This T cell receptor beta chain was recorded in a study of cytomegalovirus exposure and HLA in healthy donors. Overall study: An early release of data contained 75 million to 100 million unique TCRs, which came from HLA-typed donors.

The PCR contained 60 Vbeta and 13 Jbeta primers. Clones were read by immunoSEQ multiplex PCR, and TCRdb kept only the in-frame ones, dropping some. The sample contains fewer than 110,000 clones, 82% of which appear only once. Trimming cost V 3 bases and J 2 bases; bases outside gene matches: 4. The CDR3 is 13 amino acids. The germline CDR1 and CDR2 sequences are SQVTM and ANQGSEA. This clone is a singleton in its sample. This chain uses TRBV29-1 with TRBJ2-7; 7 bases line up with TRBD2. Sample: PBMCs. The clonotype was recovered from a man aged 30 to 45 in good health and CMV-seropositive. This CDR3 reads CSVDGGGTYEQYF. The CDR3, as DNA: TGCAGCGTTGATGGGGGGGGGACCTACGAGCAGTACTTC.